One sample yielded the 18 T cell receptor beta chains listed below, sequenced in a study of T cell responses to AZD1222 COVID-19 vaccine. TCRdb keeps only in-frame clones here, not all; method: immunoSEQ multiplex PCR. The table includes approximately 130,000 clones, 75% to 85% detected once. Here the sequenced sample was peripheral blood, taken 28 days after the second dose of the MenACWY control vaccine. Every receptor here comes from an adult who received the MenACWY meningococcal vaccine as a control.

The rearrangement links TRBV5-1 to TRBJ2-2; possible D gene TRBD1, 5 bases. Per germline, CDR1 SGHRS and CDR2 YFSETQ. The CDR3 runs 15 residues. The V end was cut by 0 bases, the J end by 4 bases, with 10 bases between. This CDR3 is CASSLEQASTGELFF. CDR3 coding DNA: TGCGCCAGCAGCTTGGAACAGGCCTCCACCGGGGAGCTGTTTTTT.

The chain has TRBV5-4 and TRBJ2-3; 10 positions match TRBD2. Trimming removed 7 bases from V and 5 bases from J; junction bases left unmatched: 13. The CDR3 is 16 amino acids. Germline V gene data show CDR1 as SGHNT and CDR2 as YYREEE (reference sequence). DNA for the CDR3: TGTGCCAGCCCGTCGGAGCGGGGGGGCCTAAAAGATACGCAGTATTTT. This encodes CASPSERGGLKDTQYF. Based on the CDR3 plus reference TRBV5-4 and TRBJ2-3, the full variable domain is ETGVTQSPTHLIKTRGQQVTLRCSSQSGHNTVSWYQQALGQGPQFIFQYYREEENGRGNFPPRFSGLQFPNYSSELNVNALELDDSALYLCASPSERGGLKDTQYFGPGTRLTVL.

The V gene is TRBV7-9, the J gene TRBJ2-5; 12 positions agree with TRBD2. Trimming took 4 bases from V and 4 from J; bases not matched to a gene: 7. CDR3 length: 16 residues. The germline V gene has CDR1 SEHNR and CDR2 FQNEAQ (reference sequence). In DNA form, the CDR3 reads TGTGCCAGCAGCTCAGGACTAGCGGGATACCTAGAGACCCAGTACTTC. Its protein product is CASSSGLAGYLETQYF. Full variable domain (rest looked up from reference TRBV7-9 and TRBJ2-5): DTGVSQNPRHKITKRGQNVTFRCDPISEHNRLYWYRQTLGQGPEFLTYFQNEAQLEKSRLLSDRFSAERPKGSFSTLEIQRTEQGDSAMYLCASSSGLAGYLETQYFGPGTRLLVL.

V is TRBV9 and J is TRBJ2-2; 16 bases match TRBD2. Per the germline V gene, CDR1 is SGDLS and CDR2 is YYNGEE. The CDR3 length is 16 residues. Trimming took 4 bases from V and 10 from J; bases not matched to a gene: 7. CDR3 sequence (DNA): TGTGCCAGCAGCCCCGGGACTAGCGGGGGGGCCCAGGAGCTGTTTTTT. Amino acid sequence: CASSPGTSGGAQELFF.

The rearrangement joins TRBV3-1 (or the pseudogene TRBV3-2) to TRBJ2-2, with 13 bases that match TRBD2. Trimming at V came to 4 bases and at J to 6 bases, leaving 2 bases not matched to a gene. The germline CDR1 and CDR2 sequences are LGHDT and YNNKEL (reference sequence). The CDR3 is 15 amino acids. The CDR3, as DNA: TGTGCCAGCAGCCCCACTAGCGGGGGGGCCGGGGAGCTGTTTTTT. Translated, it gives CASSPTSGGAGELFF.

This chain uses TRBV5-8 with TRBJ2-7, with D uncertain. CDR3 length equals 13 residues. V was cut by 8 bases and J by 2 bases, with 14 bases left in between. Germline CDR1 and CDR2: SGHTS and YDEGEE. CDR3 nucleotides: TGTGCCAGTGGGTATCGTCCAACCTACGAGCAGTACTTC. Protein sequence: CASGYRPTYEQYF.

This clone was observed a single time. The chain has TRBV14 and TRBJ2-5; D not resolved. Germline CDR1 SGHDN, CDR2 FVKESK. There are 13 residues in the CDR3. Trimming removed 1 base at V and 5 bases at J, with 8 bases between. CDR3 nucleotide sequence: TGTGCCAGCAGCCAAGGCCCTCGGGAGACCCAGTACTTC. Its translation: CASSQGPRETQYF.

This clone was seen a single time. The genes are TRBV24-1 and TRBJ2-1; D is tentatively TRBD1 or TRBD2 (5 bases each). Germline CDR1 is KGHDR and CDR2 is SFDVKD. The CDR3 totals 16 residues. V was cut by 4 bases and J by 7 bases, with 19 bases left in between. The chain's CDR3 is CATSDSGTLVLNEQFF. The CDR3 DNA is TGTGCCACCAGTGACTCCGGGACGCTCGTATTAAATGAGCAGTTCTTC.

The chain links TRBV28 to TRBJ1-6; 8 bases are shared with TRBD1. Germline CDR1 is MDHEN and CDR2 is SYDVKM. The CDR3 runs 15 residues. V lost 4 bases and J lost 7; bases outside the gene matches: 6. Written as DNA, the CDR3 is TGTGCCAGCAGTTCGCCCCAGGGGGCCAATTCACCCCTCCACTTT. Its protein product is CASSSPQGANSPLHF. Looking up the rest from reference TRBV28 and TRBJ1-6 gives the full variable domain: DVKVTQSSRYLVKRTGEKVFLECVQDMDHENMFWYRQDPGLGLRLIYFSYDVKMKEKGDIPEGYSVSREKKERFSLILESASTNQTSMYLCASSSPQGANSPLHFGNGTRLTVT.

The chain uses TRBV18 and TRBJ1-1, with a tentative D call TRBD1 (6 bases). Per the germline V gene, CDR1 is KGHSH and CDR2 is LQKENI. Trimming took 2 bases from V and 1 from J, leaving 14 bases between them. The CDR3 length is 16 residues. CDR3 protein: CASSPIPTGTNTEAFF. The CDR3 region has the DNA TGTGCCAGCTCACCAATACCGACAGGAACGAACACTGAAGCTTTCTTT.

V and J are TRBV2 and TRBJ2-7; 11 bases agree with TRBD2. The ends lost 7 bases at V and 2 bases at J; junction bases unmatched: 7. Germline V CDR1 and CDR2: SNHLY, FYNNEI. This CDR3 region has 15 residues. In DNA, the CDR3 is TGTGCCAGCATTTCGACTAGCGGGGTTCCCTACGAGCAGTACGTC. It yields the protein CASISTSGVPYEQYV.

The chain links TRBV19 to TRBJ1-3; no firm D call. Germline CDR1 is LNHDA and CDR2 is SQIVND (reference sequence). CDR3 length: 13 residues. V was cut by 7 bases and J by 0 bases, with 7 bases left in between. The CDR3 sequence is CASTARSGNTIYF. For the CDR3, the DNA is TGTGCCAGTACGGCCCGCTCTGGAAACACCATATATTTT.

The genes are TRBV19 and TRBJ1-5; TRBD1 matches 7 bases. In germline, CDR1 is LNHDA, CDR2 SQIVND (reference sequence). The CDR3 is 17 amino acids. Trimming at V came to 4 bases and at J to 0 bases, leaving 9 bases not matched to a gene. In nucleotides, the CDR3 is TGTGCCAGTAGTACACTTAGGACAGGTTATAGCAATCAGCCCCAGCATTTT. Protein: CASSTLRTGYSNQPQHF.

This clone came up once. V is TRBV2 and J is TRBJ2-2; possibly TRBD1 or TRBD2 for D (6 bases each). The V end lost 10 bases, the J end lost 2 bases, and 20 bases lay between the germline ends. The CDR3 consists of 16 residues. The germline CDR1 and CDR2 sequences are SNHLY and FYNNEI. CDR3 protein: CATSGGGFGNTGELFF. The CDR3 DNA reads TGTGCCACCTCCGGAGGGGGTTTTGGTAACACCGGGGAGCTGTTTTTT.

J is TRBJ2-7 and V is TRBV11-3; TRBD2 agrees at 7 bases. The germline V gene encodes CDR1 SGHNT and CDR2 YENEEA. V gave up 6 bases and J gave up 0 bases; unmatched junction bases: 8. CDR3 size: 15 residues. The CDR3 DNA is TGTGCCAGCAGTTATTTGGGGGAGGGCTCCTACGAGCAGTACTTC. Translated: CASSYLGEGSYEQYF.

The chain joins TRBV10-3 to TRBJ2-7; 9 bases align to TRBD2. In germline, CDR1 is ENHRY, CDR2 SYGVKD. This CDR3 is built from 14 residues. Germline trimming cut 6 bases from V and 0 bases from J; bases unmatched to any gene: 3. CDR3 in amino acids: CAIRASGDSYEQYV. In DNA form, the CDR3 reads TGTGCCATCAGGGCTAGCGGGGACTCCTACGAGCAGTACGTC.

This clone was detected once. V and J are TRBV9 and TRBJ1-1; the D is unclear. Germline V CDR1 and CDR2: SGDLS, YYNGEE. The V end was cut by 4 bases, the J end by 5 bases, with 18 bases between. The CDR3 totals 15 residues. CDR3 nucleotide sequence: TGTGCCAGCAGCTCCCGAGGAGGGCGGGCGACTGAAGCTTTCTTT. This translates into CASSSRGGRATEAFF.

This clone was recorded a few times. The chain joins TRBV5-6 to TRBJ2-7; D gene ambiguous. V lost 1 base and J lost 5, with 10 bases in between. Germline lookup yields CDR1 SGHDT and CDR2 YYEEEE. This CDR3 contains 13 residues. CDR3 in amino acids: CASSLRVGNEQYF. The DNA of the CDR3 is TGTGCCAGCAGCTTGCGGGTTGGCAACGAGCAGTACTTC.